Described below is a single TCR beta chain sequence and its context. The sample comes from a study of cytomegalovirus exposure and HLA in healthy donors. The PCR ran on 60 Vbeta and 13 Jbeta primers. Using immunoSEQ multiplex PCR, the repertoire was profiled, and TCRdb retains in-frame clones only, with some absent. The sample consists of some 200,000 clones, around 74% of them appearing once. The CDR3 sequence is 13 residues long. Germline loops: CDR1 SGHVS, CDR2 FQNEAQ. With 5 bases clipped from V and 4 bases from J, the junction kept 4 bases outside the gene matches. The receptor's source is a girl under 18 in good health and CMV-seropositive. The chain couples TRBV7-8 to TRBJ2-5; 7 bases align to TRBD1. The sequencing input was PBMCs. In DNA, the CDR3 is TGTGCCAGCAGCCTCGACAGGGCAGAGACCCAGTACTTC. Its translation: CASSLDRAETQYF.